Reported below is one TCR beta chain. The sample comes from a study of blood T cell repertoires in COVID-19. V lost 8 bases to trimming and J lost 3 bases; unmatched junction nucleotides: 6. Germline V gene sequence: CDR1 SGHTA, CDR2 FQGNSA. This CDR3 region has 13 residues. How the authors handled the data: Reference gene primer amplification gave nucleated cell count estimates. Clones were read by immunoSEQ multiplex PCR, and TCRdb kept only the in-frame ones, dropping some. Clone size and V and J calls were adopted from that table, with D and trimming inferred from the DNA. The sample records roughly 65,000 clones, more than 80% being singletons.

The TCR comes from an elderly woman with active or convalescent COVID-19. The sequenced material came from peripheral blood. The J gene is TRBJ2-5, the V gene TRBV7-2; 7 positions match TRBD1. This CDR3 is CASGRDSKETQYF. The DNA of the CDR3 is TGTGCCAGCGGTCGGGACAGCAAAGAGACCCAGTACTTC.